This T cell receptor (beta chain) was sequenced in a study of blood T cell repertoires in COVID-19. Background on the study: Some COVID-19 samples were acute and others convalescent; all came from the United States, Italy and Spain.

Original handling: Using reference gene primer amplification, nucleated cell counts were estimated. Only in-frame clones appear in the TCRdb table, and some are missing; sequencing was by immunoSEQ multiplex PCR. V and J calls and clone size come straight from that table; D and trimming were deduced from the DNA. In the table there are under 500,000 clones, around 89% of which are singletons. Looked up from germline, CDR1 is SGHNT and CDR2 is YYREEE (reference sequence). This CDR3 has 14 amino acids. The ends lost 4 bases at V and 9 bases at J; junction bases unmatched: 6. Sample: peripheral blood. The V gene is TRBV5-4, the J gene TRBJ2-1, with 11 bases fitting TRBD2. The clonotype originates from a woman in her thirties with acute or convalescent COVID-19. The CDR3 spells CASSHSGGAAEQFF. In nucleotides, the CDR3 is TGTGCCAGCAGCCATAGCGGGGGGGCCGCTGAGCAGTTCTTC. The full variable domain, with the rest looked up from reference TRBV5-4 and TRBJ2-1, is ETGVTQSPTHLIKTRGQQVTLRCSSQSGHNTVSWYQQALGQGPQFIFQYYREEENGRGNFPPRFSGLQFPNYSSELNVNALELDDSALYLCASSHSGGAAEQFFGPGTRLTVL.